This T cell receptor (beta chain) was retrieved from a study of T cell responses to AZD1222 COVID-19 vaccine. Notes on the study in general: Mostly white British, mostly female donors; authors suggested clonal diversity may be underestimated. With dominance at 160-218 and 743-854, vaccine-associated CD4 TCRs spanned spike. Only 5 or 6 individuals given AZD1222 were seropositive at baseline. Spike-specific TCR breadth and depth rose after two AZD1222 doses.

V dropped 7 bases and J dropped 4; count of bases not matched to a gene: 16. The length of the CDR3 is 16 residues. Germline values: CDR1 SEHNR, CDR2 FQNEAQ (reference sequence). This clone has a single count. Its specificity is not known. Clones were read by immunoSEQ multiplex PCR, and TCRdb kept only the in-frame ones, dropping some. The table lists under 95,000 clones, around 87% of them singletons, with approximately 9.1% in the top ten. This receptor was taken from an adult in good health. The chain has TRBV7-9 and TRBJ2-7; 7 bases are shared with TRBD1. The input for sequencing was peripheral blood, taken on day 0 of AZD1222 vaccination. CDR3 in amino acids: CASTSTQGLATYEQYF. CDR3 in DNA: TGTGCCAGCACCTCAACACAGGGGTTGGCCACATACGAGCAGTACTTC.